This TCR beta chain was documented in a study of neurological immune-mediated disorders. General study findings and limits: There were no CDR3 amino acid sequences shared by expanded clones across subjects, a result suggesting private repertoires in all groups.

TCRdb redid the calling of the 5' RACE reads with MiXCR, one entry per CDR3 protein. The data contain 66,000 or so distinct CDR3 sequences, less than 5.5% of them singletons. This CDR3 comprises 16 residues. V was pared by 4 bases and J by 0 bases, with 15 bases between. Looked up from germline, CDR1 is SGHAT and CDR2 is FQNNGV. Many counts were recorded for this clonotype. Antigen unknown. The sample taken for sequencing was PBMCs. The receptor comes from a man aged 25 to 40 with multiple sclerosis. The gene calls are TRBV11-2 and TRBJ1-2; D call uncertain. CDR3: CASSSNSGPSNYGYTF. In nucleotides, the CDR3 is TGTGCCAGCAGCTCCAATTCGGGTCCCTCTAACTATGGCTACACCTTC.